Reported below is one TCR beta chain. The antigen remains unidentified. The CDR3 contains 16 residues. Deletions cut 6 bases from V and 3 bases from J, with 24 bases between. From germline, CDR1 is DFQATT and CDR2 SNEGSKA (reference sequence). In TCRdb, the reads were re-called with MiXCR into one record per CDR3 protein. This sample has fewer than 350,000 distinct CDR3 sequences, with almost 30% found just once. These data come from a study of T cell repertoires in cytomegalovirus infection. Sequencing was performed on cultured PBMCs, taken from culture after CMV antigen stimulation. J is TRBJ2-7 and V is TRBV20-1, with D perhaps being TRBD1 or TRBD2 (6 bases each). This sequence was found in a human donor in good health (CMV status not recorded). Some clones in this sample may be carry-over from other donors' samples. CDR3 bases: TGCAGTGCACCAAAACGGGAGTTCAGGGGTATCTACGAGCAGTACTTC. Protein: CSAPKREFRGIYEQYF.